The T cell receptor beta chain described here comes from a study of response to subunit inactivated influenza vaccine. This clonotype was counted at least ten times. TCRdb reprocessed the RT-PCR reads via MiXCR and lists one record per CDR3 protein. The sample has hundreds of thousands of distinct CDR3 sequences; 18% are singletons. V lost 5 bases to trimming and J lost 4 bases; unmatched junction nucleotides: 7. CDR3 size: 14 residues. Germline values: CDR1 LNHDA, CDR2 SQIVND (reference sequence). The source material was PBMCs from blood, sampled around 5 days after vaccination. The sequence was obtained from a man in his fifties who received an inactivated influenza vaccine. V and J are TRBV19 and TRBJ1-1; TRBD1 matches at 7 bases. The CDR3 DNA sequence: TGTGCCAGTAGTCTTCAGGGGGGCCCCACTGAAGCTTTCTTT. Amino acid sequence: CASSLQGGPTEAFF.